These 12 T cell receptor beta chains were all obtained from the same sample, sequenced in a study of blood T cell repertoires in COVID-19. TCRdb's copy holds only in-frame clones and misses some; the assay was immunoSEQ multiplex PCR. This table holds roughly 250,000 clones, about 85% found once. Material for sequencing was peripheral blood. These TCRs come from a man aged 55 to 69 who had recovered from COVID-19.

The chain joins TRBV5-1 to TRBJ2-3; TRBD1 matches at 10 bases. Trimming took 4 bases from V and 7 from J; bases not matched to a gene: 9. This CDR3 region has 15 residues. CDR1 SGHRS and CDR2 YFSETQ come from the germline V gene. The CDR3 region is CASSPTGQGIHTQYF. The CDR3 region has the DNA TGCGCCAGCAGCCCCACGGGACAGGGGATTCATACGCAGTATTTT.

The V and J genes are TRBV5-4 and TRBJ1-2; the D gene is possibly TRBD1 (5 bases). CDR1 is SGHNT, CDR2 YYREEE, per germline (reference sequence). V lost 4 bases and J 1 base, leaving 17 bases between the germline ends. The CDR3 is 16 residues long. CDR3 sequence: CASSHKLQGVNYGYTF. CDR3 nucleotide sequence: TGTGCCAGCAGCCATAAATTGCAGGGCGTTAACTATGGCTACACCTTC.

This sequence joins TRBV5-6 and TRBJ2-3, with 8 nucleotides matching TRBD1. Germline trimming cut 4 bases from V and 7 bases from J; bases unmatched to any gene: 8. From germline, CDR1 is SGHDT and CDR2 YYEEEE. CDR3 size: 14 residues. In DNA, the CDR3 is TGTGCCAGCAGCCTTTGGACAGGGTGGCATACGCAGTATTTT. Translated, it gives CASSLWTGWHTQYF. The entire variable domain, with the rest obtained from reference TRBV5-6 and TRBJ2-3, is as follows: DAGVTQSPTHLIKTRGQQVTLRCSPKSGHDTVSWYQQALGQGPQFIFQYYEEEERQRGNFPDRFSGHQFPNYSSELNVNALLLGDSALYLCASSLWTGWHTQYFGPGTRLTVL.

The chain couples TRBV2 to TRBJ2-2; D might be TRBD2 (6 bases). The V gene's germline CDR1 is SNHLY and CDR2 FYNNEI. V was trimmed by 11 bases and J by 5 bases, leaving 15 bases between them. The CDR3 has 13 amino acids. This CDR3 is CASRLEWTGELFF. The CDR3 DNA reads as TGTGCCTCAAGACTAGAATGGACCGGGGAGCTGTTTTTT.

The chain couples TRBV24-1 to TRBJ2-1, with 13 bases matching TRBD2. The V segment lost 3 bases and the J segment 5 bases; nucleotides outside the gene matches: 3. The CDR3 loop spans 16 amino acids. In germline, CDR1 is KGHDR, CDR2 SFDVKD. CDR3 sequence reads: CATSDAGLAGDNEQFF. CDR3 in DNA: TGTGCCACCAGTGATGCCGGACTAGCGGGGGACAATGAGCAGTTCTTC.

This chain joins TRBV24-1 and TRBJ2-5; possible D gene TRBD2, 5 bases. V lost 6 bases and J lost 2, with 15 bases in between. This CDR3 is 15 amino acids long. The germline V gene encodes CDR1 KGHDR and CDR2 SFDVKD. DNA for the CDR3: TGTGCCACCAGTCAGAACGAGCGGTGGCAAGAGACCCAGTACTTC. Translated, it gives CATSQNERWQETQYF.

The chain's CDR3 is CASSKDQDTTDGEQYV. The CDR3 region has the DNA TGTGCCAGCAGCAAAGATCAGGACACTACAGACGGGGAGCAGTACGTC. The chain employs TRBV21-1 and TRBJ2-7; whether TRBD1, the table's D call, matches the DNA was not checked. TRBV21-1 is a documented pseudogene. The CDR3 has 16 amino acids.

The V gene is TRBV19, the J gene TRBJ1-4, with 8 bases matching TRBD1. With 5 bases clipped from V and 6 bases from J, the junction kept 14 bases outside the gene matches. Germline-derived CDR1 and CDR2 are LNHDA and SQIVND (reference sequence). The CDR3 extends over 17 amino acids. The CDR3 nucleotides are TGTGCCAGTAGTCATGGGACAGGTCTATTTGGTTATGAAAAACTGTTTTTT. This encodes CASSHGTGLFGYEKLFF.

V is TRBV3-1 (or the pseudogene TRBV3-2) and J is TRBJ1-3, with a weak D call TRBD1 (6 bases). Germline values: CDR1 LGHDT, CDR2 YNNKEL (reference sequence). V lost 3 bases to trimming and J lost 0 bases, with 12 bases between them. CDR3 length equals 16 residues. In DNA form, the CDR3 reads TGTGCCAGCAGCCAGGATGGACAGTACTCTGGAAACACCATATATTTT. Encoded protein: CASSQDGQYSGNTIYF.

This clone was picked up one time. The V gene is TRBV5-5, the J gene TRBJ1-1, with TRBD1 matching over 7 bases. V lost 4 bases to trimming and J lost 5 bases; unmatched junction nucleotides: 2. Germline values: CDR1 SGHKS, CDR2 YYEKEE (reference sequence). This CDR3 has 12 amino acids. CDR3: CASSPGGTEAFF. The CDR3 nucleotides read TGTGCCAGCAGCCCAGGGGGGACTGAAGCTTTCTTT. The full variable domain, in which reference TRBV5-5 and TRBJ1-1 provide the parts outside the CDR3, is DAGVTQSPTHLIKTRGQQVTLRCSPISGHKSVSWYQQVLGQGPQFIFQYYEKEERGRGNFPDRFSARQFPNYSSELNVNALLLGDSALYLCASSPGGTEAFFGQGTRLTVV.

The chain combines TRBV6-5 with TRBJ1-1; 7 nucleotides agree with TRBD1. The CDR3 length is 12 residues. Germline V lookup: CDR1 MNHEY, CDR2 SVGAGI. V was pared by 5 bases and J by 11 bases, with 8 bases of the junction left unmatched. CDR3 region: CASSPTTGRAFF. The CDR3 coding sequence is TGTGCCAGCAGTCCTACGACAGGGCGGGCTTTCTTT.

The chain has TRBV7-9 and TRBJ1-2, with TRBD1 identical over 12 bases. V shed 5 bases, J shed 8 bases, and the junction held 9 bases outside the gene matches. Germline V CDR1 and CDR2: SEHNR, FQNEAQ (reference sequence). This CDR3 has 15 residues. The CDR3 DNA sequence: TGTGCCAGCAGCGTACCGGGACAGGGGGCGGGCGGCTACACCTTC. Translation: CASSVPGQGAGGYTF. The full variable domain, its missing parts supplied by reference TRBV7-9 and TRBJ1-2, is DTGVSQNPRHKITKRGQNVTFRCDPISEHNRLYWYRQTLGQGPEFLTYFQNEAQLEKSRLLSDRFSAERPKGSFSTLEIQRTEQGDSAMYLCASSVPGQGAGGYTFGSGTRLTVV.